Following are 23 T cell receptor beta chains from one sample sequenced in a study of blood T cell repertoires in COVID-19. Libraries were prepared by immunoSEQ multiplex PCR; TCRdb keeps only in-frame clonotypes and omits some of them. The sample lists about 380,000 clones; 85% were seen once. Source material: peripheral blood. The receptors shown here come from a woman aged 18-35 years with acute or convalescent COVID-19.

The chain carries TRBV5-1 and TRBJ1-2, with 8 bases that match TRBD1. This CDR3 has 13 amino acids. Per the germline V gene, CDR1 is SGHRS and CDR2 is YFSETQ. V shed 4 bases and J 8 bases; nucleotides not matched to a gene: 7. The CDR3 here is CASSEGQGGGYTF. DNA of the CDR3: TGCGCCAGCAGCGAAGGACAGGGAGGCGGCTACACCTTC.

V and J are TRBV7-3 and TRBJ2-2, with D possibly matching TRBD2 (5 bases). The V gene lost 0 bases and the J gene lost 2 bases, with 13 bases spanning the gap. The germline CDR1 and CDR2 sequences are SGHTA and FQGTGA. There are 17 residues in the CDR3. CDR3 sequence reads: CASSLTAPGNNTGELFF. CDR3 coding DNA: TGTGCCAGCAGCTTAACGGCGCCCGGGAATAACACCGGGGAGCTGTTTTTT.

The chain combines TRBV5-1 with TRBJ1-4, with 7 bases aligning to TRBD1. With V trimmed by 0 bases and J by 6 bases, 5 bases remained unmatched. Germline loops: CDR1 SGHRS, CDR2 YFSETQ. The CDR3 totals 15 residues. In DNA form, the CDR3 reads TGCGCCAGCAGCTTGGAAGGACAGGTATATGAAAAACTGTTTTTT. Translation: CASSLEGQVYEKLFF.

This chain connects TRBV7-6 to TRBJ1-4; no reliable D call. Germline assignment: CDR1 SGHVS and CDR2 FNYEAQ. V was shortened by 5 bases and J by 4 bases, with 11 bases between the two germline ends. CDR3 size: 14 residues. CDR3 sequence: CASSRAAGNEKLFF. The CDR3 nucleotides read TGTGCCAGCAGCCGCGCAGCGGGTAATGAAAAACTGTTTTTT.

This clone was observed a handful of times. The CDR3 nucleotides read TGTGCCAGCAGTATGCGCTACGAGCAGTACTTC. Amino acids: CASSMRYEQYF. The rearrangement uses TRBV2 and TRBJ2-7, with unresolved D. CDR1 is SNHLY, CDR2 FYNNEI, per germline. There are 11 residues in the CDR3. Trimming pared 5 bases from V and 3 bases from J, leaving 5 bases between.

The rearrangement uses TRBV6-5 and TRBJ1-6, with 8 bases that match TRBD1. J gave up 7 bases and V 6 bases, and 2 bases lay outside the gene matches. CDR1 and CDR2 from the germline V gene are MNHEY and SVGAGI. The CDR3 totals 13 residues. The CDR3 reads CASRQGVNSPLHF. The CDR3 nucleotides are TGTGCCAGCAGACAGGGGGTCAATTCACCCCTCCACTTT.

This clone was found once. The chain employs TRBV19 and TRBJ2-3; 11 nucleotides agree with TRBD2. CDR1 and CDR2 (germline): LNHDA, SQIVND (reference sequence). Trimming cost V 7 bases and J 9 bases; bases outside gene matches: 12. The CDR3 is 15 amino acids. CDR3 DNA sequence: TGTGCCAGTACCTCAGGGACTAGCGGTACTCTCACGCAGTATTTT. It yields the protein CASTSGTSGTLTQYF.

This rearrangement joins TRBV24-1 to TRBJ1-2; maybe TRBD1 (5 bases). Germline assignment: CDR1 KGHDR and CDR2 SFDVKD. CDR3 length: 13 amino acids. V was shortened by 10 bases and J by 4 bases, with 15 bases between the two germline ends. For the CDR3, the DNA is TGTGCCACTGCCCCCAGGGAGGGCTATGGCTACACCTTC. Protein: CATAPREGYGYTF.

A remark on this clone: A single base separates this from a much larger clone, so it may be a read error. The chain combines TRBV13 with TRBJ2-1; 7 bases agree with TRBD1. CDR1 is PRHDT and CDR2 is FYEKMQ in the germline V gene (reference sequence). CDR3 size: 12 residues. The ends lost 6 bases at V and 7 bases at J; junction bases unmatched: 3. CDR3 bases: TGTGCCAGCAGGGAACAGGGGAATGAGCAGTTCTTC. Amino acids: CASREQGNEQFF.

This clone showed up just once. The chain employs TRBV6-2 or TRBV6-3 and TRBJ1-1; maybe TRBD1 (6 bases). Per germline, CDR1 MNHEY and CDR2 SVGEGT. CDR3 length: 16 amino acids. Deletions cut 2 bases from V and 7 bases from J, with 20 bases between. The CDR3 sequence: CASSYRDTGTYREAFF. DNA of the CDR3: TGTGCCAGCAGTTACAGAGATACCGGGACATATCGTGAAGCTTTCTTT.

The rearrangement joins TRBV7-9 to TRBJ1-3, with a weak D call TRBD1 (5 bases). Trimming took off 3 bases at V and 1 base at J, with 10 bases between the two ends. The CDR3 is made up of 15 amino acids. CDR1 is SEHNR, CDR2 FQNEAQ, per germline (reference sequence). The CDR3: CASSLRGVSGNTIYF. The CDR3 nucleotides read TGTGCCAGCAGCTTGCGGGGGGTGTCTGGAAACACCATATATTTT.

The chain employs TRBV19 and TRBJ1-6; 9 bases are shared with TRBD1. Germline CDR1 is LNHDA and CDR2 is SQIVND (reference sequence). The CDR3 sequence is 14 residues long. V was clipped by 10 bases and J by 7 bases; unmatched bases: 8. CDR3 residues: CATSNRGRNSPLHF. The CDR3 nucleotides read TGTGCCACGTCAAACAGGGGGCGAAATTCACCCCTCCACTTT.

V and J are TRBV29-1 and TRBJ2-7, with 8 positions matching TRBD1. V trimming: 6 bases; J trimming: 2 bases; junction bases outside the gene matches: 6. Per germline, CDR1 SQVTM and CDR2 ANQGSEA. The length of the CDR3 is 13 residues. The CDR3 region has the DNA TGCAGCGTCTTGACAGGGGCCGCCTACGAGCAGTACTTC. It translates to CSVLTGAAYEQYF.

This clone was observed a handful of times. The same CDR3 arises from other DNA sequences in this sample as well. The genes are TRBV5-1 and TRBJ1-5; 7 bases map to TRBD1. The CDR3 contains 15 residues. V shed 0 bases, J shed 1 base, and the junction held 1 base outside the gene matches. Germline CDR1 SGHRS, CDR2 YFSETQ. Here the CDR3 DNA reads TGCGCCAGCAGCTTGGGACAGGGAAGCAATCAGCCCCAGCATTTT. It is translated as CASSLGQGSNQPQHF.

The chain couples TRBV10-2 to TRBJ2-3; maybe TRBD2 (6 bases). With 4 bases removed from V and 2 bases from J, the gap between germline ends came to 10 bases. Germline CDR1 and CDR2: WSHSY and SAAADI. This CDR3 is built from 14 residues. CDR3 bases: TGCGCCAGCAGTGTACGGGAGAACACAGATACGCAGTATTTT. Its translation is CASSVRENTDTQYF.

This clone came up a few times. The rearrangement links TRBV6-1 to TRBJ1-6; weak D call: TRBD1 (5 bases). Trimming removed 3 bases from V and 0 bases from J, with 9 bases in between. The CDR3 length is 16 residues. Germline CDR1 is MNHNS and CDR2 is SASEGT. The chain's CDR3 is CASSENDSSYNSPLHF. CDR3 nucleotide sequence: TGTGCCAGCAGTGAGAACGACAGCTCCTATAATTCACCCCTCCACTTT.

This clone was detected once. The chain carries TRBV5-1 and TRBJ1-1; D gene uncertain. This CDR3 is 17 amino acids long. V lost 1 base to trimming and J lost 4 bases, with 20 bases between them. Looked up from germline, CDR1 is SGHRS and CDR2 is YFSETQ. DNA for the CDR3: TGCGCCAGCAGCTTGCGCTCTTATTCGGAGGAGGTCACTGAAGCTTTCTTT. Residues: CASSLRSYSEEVTEAFF.

The V and J genes are TRBV19 and TRBJ2-2, with TRBD2 matching over 10 bases. CDR3 length: 16 amino acids. The trim removed 7 bases at V and 4 bases at J, leaving 9 bases unmatched. Germline V gives CDR1 LNHDA, CDR2 SQIVND (reference sequence). In DNA form, the CDR3 reads TGTGCCAGTACCCCAAGCGGGAGGGCTCGCACCGGGGAGCTGTTTTTT. Translating it yields CASTPSGRARTGELFF.

The gene calls are TRBV27 and TRBJ2-7, with D perhaps matching TRBD1 (6 bases). The V gene's germline CDR1 is MNHEY and CDR2 SMNVEV (reference sequence). CDR3 length: 16 residues. V was pared by 0 bases and J by 0 bases, with 12 bases between. The CDR3 loop is CASSLSVQGFSYEQYF. The CDR3 nucleotides read TGTGCCAGCAGTTTATCCGTACAGGGCTTCTCCTACGAGCAGTACTTC.

J is TRBJ1-1 and V is TRBV25-1; 8 bases match TRBD1. Trimming removed 5 bases from V and 1 base from J; junction bases left unmatched: 0. This CDR3 is 13 amino acids long. Germline V gives CDR1 MGHDK, CDR2 SYGVNS. Written as DNA, the CDR3 is TGTGCCAGCAGTCAGGGGGCGAACACTGAAGCTTTCTTT. As protein: CASSQGANTEAFF.

J is TRBJ1-6 and V is TRBV9, with TRBD1 matching 9 bases. Germline CDR1 SGDLS, CDR2 YYNGEE. Trimming at V came to 4 bases and at J to 7 bases, leaving 3 bases not matched to a gene. The CDR3 is 14 residues long. The CDR3 nucleotides are TGTGCCAGCAGCAGCGGGACAGGGAATTCACCCCTCCACTTT. This codes for CASSSGTGNSPLHF. Variable domain in full (rest from reference TRBV9 and TRBJ1-6): DSGVTQTPKHLITATGQRVTLRCSPRSGDLSVYWYQQSLDQGLQFLIQYYNGEERAKGNILERFSAQQFPDLHSELNLSSLELGDSALYFCASSSGTGNSPLHFGNGTRLTVT.

The genes are TRBV24-1 and TRBJ2-1; 10 nucleotides match TRBD1. Germline loops: CDR1 KGHDR, CDR2 SFDVKD. The CDR3 is 15 amino acids. Germline trimming cut 6 bases from V and 7 bases from J; bases unmatched to any gene: 8. The CDR3 sequence: CATSKRQGARNEQFF. The CDR3 nucleotides are TGTGCCACCAGTAAGAGACAGGGGGCTCGGAATGAGCAGTTCTTC.

This clone came up once. V usage is TRBV13 and J usage is TRBJ1-4; D perhaps matches TRBD1 (5 bases). The CDR3 spans 15 residues. CDR1 and CDR2 from the germline V gene are PRHDT and FYEKMQ (reference sequence). The V and J ends lost 5 bases and 8 bases respectively, with 18 bases between them. Written as DNA, the CDR3 is TGTGCCAGCAGCCGGGGGTCGGAGGGCGGCGAAAAACTGTTTTTT. This sequence encodes CASSRGSEGGEKLFF.